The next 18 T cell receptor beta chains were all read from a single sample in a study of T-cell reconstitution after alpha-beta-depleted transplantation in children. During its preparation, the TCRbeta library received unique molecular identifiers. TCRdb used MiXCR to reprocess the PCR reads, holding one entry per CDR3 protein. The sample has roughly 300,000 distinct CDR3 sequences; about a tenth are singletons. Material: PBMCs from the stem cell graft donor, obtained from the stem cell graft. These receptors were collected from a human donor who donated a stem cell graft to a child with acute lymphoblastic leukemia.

CDR3 sequence (DNA): TGTGCCAGCAGCGCCCCCGCTTTGAACACTGAAGCTTTCTTT. As protein: CASSAPALNTEAFF. The chain employs TRBV7-9 and TRBJ1-1; D is unclear. The CDR3 is made up of 14 amino acids. V was clipped by 5 bases and J by 0 bases, with 10 bases between them. CDR1 and CDR2 from the germline V gene are SEHNR and FQNEAQ (reference sequence).

The CDR3 DNA reads TGCAGTGCTGTCCTACAGGGAACCTACGAGCAGTACTTC. Translated: CSAVLQGTYEQYF. The V and J genes are TRBV20-1 and TRBJ2-7, with a tentative D call TRBD1 (6 bases). The CDR3 has 13 residues. Trimming removed 5 bases at V and 2 bases at J, with 13 bases between. The germline CDR1 and CDR2 sequences are DFQATT and SNEGSKA (reference sequence).

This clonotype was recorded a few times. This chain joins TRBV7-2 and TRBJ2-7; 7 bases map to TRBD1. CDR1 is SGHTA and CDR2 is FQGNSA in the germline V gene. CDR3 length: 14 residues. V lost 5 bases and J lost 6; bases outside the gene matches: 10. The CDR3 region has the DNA TGTGCCAGCAGCGTTAACAGGGGTCTCGGCGAGCAGTACTTC. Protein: CASSVNRGLGEQYF. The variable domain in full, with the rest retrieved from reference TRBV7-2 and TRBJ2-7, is GAGVSQSPSNKVTEKGKDVELRCDPISGHTALYWYRQSLGQGLEFLIYFQGNSAPDKSGLPSDRFSAERTGGSVSTLTIQRTQQEDSAVYLCASSVNRGLGEQYFGPGTRLTVT.

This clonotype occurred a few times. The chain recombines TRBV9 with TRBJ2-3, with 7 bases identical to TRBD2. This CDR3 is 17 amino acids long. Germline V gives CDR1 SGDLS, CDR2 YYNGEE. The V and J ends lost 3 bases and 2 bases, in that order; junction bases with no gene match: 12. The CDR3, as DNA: TGTGCCAGCAGCGAGAAAAGCGGGGTATCGTACACAGATACGCAGTATTTT. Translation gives CASSEKSGVSYTDTQYF.

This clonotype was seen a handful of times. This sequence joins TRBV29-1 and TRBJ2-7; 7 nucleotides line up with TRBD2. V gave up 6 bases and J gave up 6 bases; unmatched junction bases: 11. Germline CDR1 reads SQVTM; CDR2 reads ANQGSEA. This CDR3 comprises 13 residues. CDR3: CSVELAYNREQYF. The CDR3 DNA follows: TGCAGCGTAGAACTAGCGTACAATCGCGAGCAGTACTTC.

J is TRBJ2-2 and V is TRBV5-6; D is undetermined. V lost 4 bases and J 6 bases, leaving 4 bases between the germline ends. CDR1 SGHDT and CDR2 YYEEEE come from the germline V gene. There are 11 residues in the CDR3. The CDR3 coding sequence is TGTGCCAGCAGCAAGTCCGGGGAGCTGTTTTTT. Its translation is CASSKSGELFF.

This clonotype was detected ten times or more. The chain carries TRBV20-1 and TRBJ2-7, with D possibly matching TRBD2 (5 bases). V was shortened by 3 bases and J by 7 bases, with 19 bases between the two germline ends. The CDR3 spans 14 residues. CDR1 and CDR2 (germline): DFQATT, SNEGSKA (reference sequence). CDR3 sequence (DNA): TGCAGTGCTAGCCTACCAGTCTTCTCGGGGGAGCAGTACTTC. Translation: CSASLPVFSGEQYF.

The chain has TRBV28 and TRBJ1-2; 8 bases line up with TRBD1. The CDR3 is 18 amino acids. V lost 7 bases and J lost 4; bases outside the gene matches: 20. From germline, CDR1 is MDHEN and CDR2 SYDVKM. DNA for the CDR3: TGTGCCAGCATCTGGAGCGGGCAGGGGGCAGAAAACAGCTATGGCTACACCTTC. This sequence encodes CASIWSGQGAENSYGYTF.

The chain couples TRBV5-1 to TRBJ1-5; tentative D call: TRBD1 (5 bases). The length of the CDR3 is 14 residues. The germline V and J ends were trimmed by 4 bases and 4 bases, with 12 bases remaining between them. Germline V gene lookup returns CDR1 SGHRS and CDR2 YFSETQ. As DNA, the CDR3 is TGCGCCAGCAGCCCAGGGACGGTGAATCAGCCCCAGCATTTT. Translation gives CASSPGTVNQPQHF.

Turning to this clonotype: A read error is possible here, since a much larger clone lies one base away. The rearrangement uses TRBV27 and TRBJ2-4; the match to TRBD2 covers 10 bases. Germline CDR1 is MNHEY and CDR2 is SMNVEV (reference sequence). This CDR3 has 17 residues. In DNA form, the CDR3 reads TGTGCCAGCAGTTTAATCGGACTAGCGGCCGCCAAAAACAGTCAGTACTTC. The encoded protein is CASSLIGLAAAKNSQYF.

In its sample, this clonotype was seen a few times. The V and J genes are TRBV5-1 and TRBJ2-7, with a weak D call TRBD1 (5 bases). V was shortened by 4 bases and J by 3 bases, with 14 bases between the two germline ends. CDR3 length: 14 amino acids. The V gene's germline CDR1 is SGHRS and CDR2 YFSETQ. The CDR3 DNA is TGCGCCAGCAGCCGGGTCTTAGGGGTCTACGAGCAGTACTTC. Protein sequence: CASSRVLGVYEQYF.

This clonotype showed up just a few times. This CDR3 reads CSASYGSSYNEQFF. The CDR3 DNA follows: TGCAGTGCTAGTTACGGGAGCTCCTACAATGAGCAGTTCTTC. The chain has TRBV20-1 and TRBJ2-1; perhaps TRBD2 as D (6 bases). The germline gives CDR1 DFQATT, CDR2 SNEGSKA (reference sequence). CDR3 length equals 14 residues. Trimming pared 3 bases from V and 0 bases from J, leaving 9 bases between.

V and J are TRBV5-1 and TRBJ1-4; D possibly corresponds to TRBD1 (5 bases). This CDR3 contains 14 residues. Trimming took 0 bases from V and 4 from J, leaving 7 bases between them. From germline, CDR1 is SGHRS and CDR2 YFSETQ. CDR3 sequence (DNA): TGCGCCAGCAGCTTGGGGGGACTTAATGAAAAACTGTTTTTT. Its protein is CASSLGGLNEKLFF.

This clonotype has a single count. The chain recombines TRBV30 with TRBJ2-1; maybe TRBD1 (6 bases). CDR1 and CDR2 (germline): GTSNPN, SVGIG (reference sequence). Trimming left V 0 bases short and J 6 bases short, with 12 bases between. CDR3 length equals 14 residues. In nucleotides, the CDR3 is TGTGCCTGGAGTGTAGTGAGGGGGTCCAATGAGCAGTTCTTC. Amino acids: CAWSVVRGSNEQFF.

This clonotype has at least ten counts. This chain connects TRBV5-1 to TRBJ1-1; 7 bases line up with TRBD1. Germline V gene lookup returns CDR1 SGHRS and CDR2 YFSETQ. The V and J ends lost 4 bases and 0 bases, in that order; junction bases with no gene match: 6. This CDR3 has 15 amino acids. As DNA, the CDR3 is TGCGCCAGCAGCGAGGGACAGATCATGAACACTGAAGCTTTCTTT. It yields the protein CASSEGQIMNTEAFF. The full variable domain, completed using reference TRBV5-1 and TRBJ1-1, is KAGVTQTPRYLIKTRGQQVTLSCSPISGHRSVSWYQQTPGQGLQFLFEYFSETQRNKGNFPGRFSGRQFSNSRSEMNVSTLELGDSALYLCASSEGQIMNTEAFFGQGTRLTVV.

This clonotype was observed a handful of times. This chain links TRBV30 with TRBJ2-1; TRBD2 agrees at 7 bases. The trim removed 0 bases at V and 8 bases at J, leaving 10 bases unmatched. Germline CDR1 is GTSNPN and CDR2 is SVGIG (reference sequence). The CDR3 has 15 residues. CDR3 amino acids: CAWSVSGRAVDEQFF. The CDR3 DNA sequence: TGTGCCTGGAGTGTCAGTGGGAGGGCCGTGGATGAGCAGTTCTTC.

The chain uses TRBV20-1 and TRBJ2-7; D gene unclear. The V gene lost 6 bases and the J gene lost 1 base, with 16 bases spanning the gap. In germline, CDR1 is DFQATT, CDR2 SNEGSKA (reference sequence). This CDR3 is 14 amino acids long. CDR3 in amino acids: CSARRVAESYEQYF. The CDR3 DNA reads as TGCAGTGCACGACGGGTTGCCGAGTCCTACGAGCAGTACTTC.

CDR3 coding DNA: TGCAGTGCCCCAACGCGGCTAGCGGGATACTCCTACGAGCAGTACTTC. Protein: CSAPTRLAGYSYEQYF. The chain uses TRBV20-1 and TRBJ2-7; 9 bases align to TRBD2. The junction had 12 bases not matched to a gene; V was cut back by 6 bases and J by 0 bases. The CDR3 contains 16 residues. Germline V lookup: CDR1 DFQATT, CDR2 SNEGSKA (reference sequence).